Listed below are T cell receptor beta chains from one sample, sequenced in a study of cytomegalovirus exposure and HLA in healthy donors. This table comes from immunoSEQ multiplex PCR, and its TCRdb copy is limited to in-frame clones, with some not included. Of under 150,000 clones in the sample, around four fifths were seen once. Material for sequencing was PBMCs. All receptors come from a woman between 50 and 59 years old in good health and CMV-seropositive. Each CDR3 is given with its conserved first and last residue. A D gene is named only where the DNA matches it firmly. A clone size is listed for some rows: how often the clone was seen (once, few, many), or a class if it is expanded.

TRBV29-1,NA,NA,TRBJ2-5,TGCAGCGGCGGGGCAGCACAAGAGACCCAGTACTTC,CSGGAAQETQYF
TRBV30,NA,NA,TRBJ2-6,TGTGCCTGGAGTTTCGATCCAACAGGGCGGGGGGCCAACGTCCTGACTTTC,CAWSFDPTGRGANVLTF
TRBV7-9,NA,TRBD2,TRBJ2-7,TGTTCCAGCAGCTATTATAGCGGGAGGGCCGTTTCGTACGAGCAGTACTTC,CSSSYYSGRAVSYEQYF
TRBV15,NA,NA,TRBJ2-1,TGTGCCACCAGCAGAGATCGGCGGTTCAATGAGCAGTTCTTC,CATSRDRRFNEQFF
TRBV30,NA,NA,TRBJ2-3,TGTGCCTGGAGTCTTTCGGGTCTTATTTCTAGCACAGATACGCAGTATTTT,CAWSLSGLISSTDTQYF
TRBV6-5,NA,TRBD2,TRBJ2-1,TGTGCCAGCGCCGCGGGAGGGTACAATGAGCAGTTCTTC,CASAAGGYNEQFF
TRBV29-1,NA,TRBD1,TRBJ2-3,TGCAGCGTTAGACAGGGTGGCACAGATACGCAGTATTTT,CSVRQGGTDTQYF
TRBV7-8,NA,TRBD1,TRBJ1-5,TGTGCCAGCAGCTTAGAGTTTACAGGGGGGAATCAGCCCCAGCATTTT,CASSLEFTGGNQPQHF
TRBV30,NA,NA,TRBJ2-3,TGTGCCTGGTGCATCTTCGGGACAGATACGCAGTATTTT,CAWCIFGTDTQYF
TRBV5-4,few,TRBD1,TRBJ2-6,TGTGCCAGCAGCGAGGGGGCTTCGGGAGGGGCCAACGTCCTGACTTTC,CASSEGASGGANVLTF
TRBV6-6,NA,NA,TRBJ2-7,TGTGCCAGCAGTTATCAAGGAGGGAACGAGCAGTACTTC,CASSYQGGNEQYF
TRBV7-9,NA,TRBD2,TRBJ2-5,TGTGCCAGCAGCTTAGGGGCTAGCGGGACCGTCCAAGAGACCCAGTACTTC,CASSLGASGTVQETQYF
TRBV28,NA,TRBD1,TRBJ2-7,TGTGCCAGCAGTTTACGGGGCAGGGGGCAAGTCTTC,CASSLRGRGQVF
TRBV28,NA,TRBD1,TRBJ1-5,TGTGCCAGCTATCCGGAAGGGACAGGCAATCAGCCCCAGCATTTT,CASYPEGTGNQPQHF
TRBV7-6,NA,NA,TRBJ2-7,TGTGCCAGCAGCCCAATACTCCGCGAGCAGTACTTC,CASSPILREQYF
TRBV29-1,NA,TRBD2,TRBJ2-1,TGCAGCGCCTGGGGACTAGCGGGAGGCACGGCGAATGAGCAGTTCTTC,CSAWGLAGGTANEQFF
TRBV7-6,NA,TRBD1,TRBJ1-1,TGTGCCAGCTCCCCGGGACAGGGGTTGACTGAAGCTTTCTTT,CASSPGQGLTEAFF
TRBV7-8,NA,TRBD1,TRBJ2-1,TGTGCCAGCAGCTCACCTGGGACAGGGGGAGAGGATGAGCAGTTCTTC,CASSSPGTGGEDEQFF
TRBV6-6,NA,NA,TRBJ2-7,TGTGCCAGCAGTCCCGGGGGCTACGAGCAGTACTTC,CASSPGGYEQYF
TRBV10-3,NA,TRBD2,TRBJ2-7,TGTGCCATCAGTGGGAGCGGGGGAAGGTTGGGCGAGCAGTACTTC,CAISGSGGRLGEQYF
TRBV9,once,NA,TRBJ2-2,TGTGCCAGCAGCGTAGGAGGTTTTTACGTCAGGGAGCTGTTTTTT,CASSVGGFYVRELFF
TRBV5-1,NA,NA,TRBJ1-5,TGCGCCAGCAGCTTGGACCCACAGGGAGCTAACGGGGGCAATCAGCCCCAGCATTTT,CASSLDPQGANGGNQPQHF
TRBV5-5,once,TRBD1,TRBJ1-2,TGTGCCAGCAGCCCCACAGGGACAGGGGGTGCCTATGGCTACACCTTC,CASSPTGTGGAYGYTF
TRBV7-9,NA,TRBD1,TRBJ1-2,TGTGCCAGCAGCTTAAGGGCCGGGACAGAATCCTATGGCTACACCTTC,CASSLRAGTESYGYTF
TRBV10-3,NA,TRBD1,TRBJ2-1,TGTGCCATCAGTGTGGACAGGGAACGAAACAGTGAGCAGTTCTTC,CAISVDRERNSEQFF
TRBV6-1,NA,NA,TRBJ1-6,TGTGCCAGCAGCCCCATGCGGGCCTCTCATTCACCCCTCCACTTT,CASSPMRASHSPLHF
TRBV5-1,NA,NA,TRBJ1-1,TGCGCCAGCAGCTTGGGGGCACTGGGCACTGAAGCTTTCTTT,CASSLGALGTEAFF
TRBV7-6,NA,NA,TRBJ2-7,TGTGCCAGCAGCCAGGGGTTATCCTACGAGCAGTACTTC,CASSQGLSYEQYF
TRBV28,NA,TRBD2,TRBJ2-2,TGTGCCAGCAGTCGTAGGACTAGCGGGAACACCGGGGAGCTGTTTTTT,CASSRRTSGNTGELFF
TRBV29-1,NA,TRBD2,TRBJ2-1,TGCAGCGTTGCTAGGACTAGCGGGGGGATGGGGAATGAGCAGTTCTTC,CSVARTSGGMGNEQFF
TRBV13,NA,NA,TRBJ2-7,TGTGCCAGCAGCTTCCGTCGTTCCTACGAGCAGTACTTC,CASSFRRSYEQYF
TRBV19,NA,NA,TRBJ2-7,TGTGCCAGTAGCCCTACGCGCCGCTCCTACGAGCAGTACTTC,CASSPTRRSYEQYF
TRBV18,NA,NA,TRBJ2-1,TGTGCCACCCATCAATGGAGGGAGCCCTTCAATGAGCAGTTCTTC,CATHQWREPFNEQFF
TRBV30,NA,TRBD1,TRBJ1-3,TGTGCCTGGAGTGGAGCAGGGGGCTTATCTGGAAACACCATATATTTT,CAWSGAGGLSGNTIYF
TRBV7-3,NA,NA,TRBJ2-6,TGTGCCAGCAGCCGAACCCTCTCTGGGGCCAACGGCCTGACTTTC,CASSRTLSGANGLTF
TRBV5-1,NA,NA,TRBJ1-1,TGCGCCAGCAGCTTGGCCGCAACAGGGCGAGTCACTGAAGCTTTCTTT,CASSLAATGRVTEAFF
TRBV11-2,NA,NA,TRBJ1-1,TGTGCCAGCAGCTTAGGCGCAGGGCCCACTGAAGCTTTCTTT,CASSLGAGPTEAFF